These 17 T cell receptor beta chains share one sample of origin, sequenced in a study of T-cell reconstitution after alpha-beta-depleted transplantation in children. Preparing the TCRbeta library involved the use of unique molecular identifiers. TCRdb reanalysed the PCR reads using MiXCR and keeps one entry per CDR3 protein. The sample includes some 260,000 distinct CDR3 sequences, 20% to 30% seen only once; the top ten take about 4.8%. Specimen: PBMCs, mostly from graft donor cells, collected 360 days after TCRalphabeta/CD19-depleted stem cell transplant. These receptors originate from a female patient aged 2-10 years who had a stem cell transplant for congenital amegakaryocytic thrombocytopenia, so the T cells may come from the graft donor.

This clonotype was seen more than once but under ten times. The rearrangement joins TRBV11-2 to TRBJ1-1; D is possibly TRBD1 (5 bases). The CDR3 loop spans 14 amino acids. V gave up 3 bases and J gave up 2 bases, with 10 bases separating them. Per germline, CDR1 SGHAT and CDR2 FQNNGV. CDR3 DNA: TGTGCCAGCAGCTTCGTTGACAGCAACACTGAAGCTTTCTTT. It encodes CASSFVDSNTEAFF.

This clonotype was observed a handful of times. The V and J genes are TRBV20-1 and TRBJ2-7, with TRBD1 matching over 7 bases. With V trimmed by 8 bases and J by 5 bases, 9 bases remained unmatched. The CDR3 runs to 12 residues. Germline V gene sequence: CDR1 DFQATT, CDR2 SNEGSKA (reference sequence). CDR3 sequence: CSSQGVGNEQYF. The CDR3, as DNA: TGCAGTTCTCAGGGGGTGGGGAACGAGCAGTACTTC.

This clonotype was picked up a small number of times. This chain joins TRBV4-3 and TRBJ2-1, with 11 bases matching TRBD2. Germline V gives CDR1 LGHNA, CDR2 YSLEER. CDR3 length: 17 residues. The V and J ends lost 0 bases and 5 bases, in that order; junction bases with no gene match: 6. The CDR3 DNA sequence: TGCGCCAGCAGCCAAGATTTCGGGACTAGCGGACACAATGAGCAGTTCTTC. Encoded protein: CASSQDFGTSGHNEQFF.

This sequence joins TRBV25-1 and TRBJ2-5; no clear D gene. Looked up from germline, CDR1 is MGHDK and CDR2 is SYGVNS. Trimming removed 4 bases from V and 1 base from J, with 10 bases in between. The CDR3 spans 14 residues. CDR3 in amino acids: CASSGYQTQETQYF. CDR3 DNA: TGTGCCAGCAGTGGGTACCAGACCCAAGAGACCCAGTACTTC.

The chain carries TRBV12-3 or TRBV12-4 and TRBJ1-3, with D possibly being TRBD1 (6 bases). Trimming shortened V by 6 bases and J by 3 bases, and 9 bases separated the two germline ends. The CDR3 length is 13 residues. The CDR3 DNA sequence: TGTGCCAGCAGACAGGGCGGTGGAAACACCATATATTTT. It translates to CASRQGGGNTIYF.

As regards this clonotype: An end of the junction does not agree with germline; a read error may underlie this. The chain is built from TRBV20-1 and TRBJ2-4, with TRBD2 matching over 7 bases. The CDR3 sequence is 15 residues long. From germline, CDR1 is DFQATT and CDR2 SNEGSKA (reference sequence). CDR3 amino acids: CCASRGVLAKNIQYF. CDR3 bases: TGCTGTGCTAGTCGGGGGGTGCTAGCCAAAAACATTCAGTACTTC.

The CDR3 region has the DNA TGTGCCAGCAGTTACCTTGGACAGGCTGAAGCTTTCTTT. This codes for CASSYLGQAEAFF. This chain connects TRBV6-5 to TRBJ1-1; 7 bases are a match to TRBD1. This CDR3 contains 13 residues. Germline CDR1 reads MNHEY; CDR2 reads SVGAGI. After removal of 2 bases from V and 6 bases from J, the junction contained 3 bases not matched to a gene.

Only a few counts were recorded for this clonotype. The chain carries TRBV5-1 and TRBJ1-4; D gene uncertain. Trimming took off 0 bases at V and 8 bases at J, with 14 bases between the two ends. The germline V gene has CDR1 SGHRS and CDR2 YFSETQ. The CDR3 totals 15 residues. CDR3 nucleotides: TGCGCCAGCAGCTTGGAGTTCACGTCGAGCGAAAAACTGTTTTTT. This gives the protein CASSLEFTSSEKLFF.

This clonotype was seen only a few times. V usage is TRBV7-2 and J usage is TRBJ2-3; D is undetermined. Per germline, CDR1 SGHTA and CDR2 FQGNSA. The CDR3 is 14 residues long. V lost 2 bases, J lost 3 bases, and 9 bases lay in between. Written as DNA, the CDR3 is TGTGCCAGCAGCTTACAGGAACCTACAGATACGCAGTATTTT. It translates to CASSLQEPTDTQYF.

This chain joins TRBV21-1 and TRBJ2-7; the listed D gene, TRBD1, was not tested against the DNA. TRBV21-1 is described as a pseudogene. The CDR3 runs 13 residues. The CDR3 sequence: CASSAWGFYEQYF. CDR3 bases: TGTGCCAGCAGCGCGTGGGGGTTCTACGAGCAGTACTTC.

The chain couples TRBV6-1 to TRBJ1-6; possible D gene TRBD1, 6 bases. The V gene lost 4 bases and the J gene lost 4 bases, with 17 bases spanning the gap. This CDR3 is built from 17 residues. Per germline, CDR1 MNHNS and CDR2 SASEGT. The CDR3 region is CASSGLTGIFYNSPLHF. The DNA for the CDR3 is TGTGCCAGCAGTGGCTTGACAGGAATTTTTTATAATTCACCCCTCCACTTT.

The CDR3 region has the DNA TGTGCCAGCAGTACCCCCGGGACAGGGAGGGAGACCCAGTACTTC. It specifies CASSTPGTGRETQYF. V usage is TRBV28 and J usage is TRBJ2-5; the match to TRBD1 covers 9 bases. This CDR3 is built from 15 residues. CDR1 MDHEN and CDR2 SYDVKM come from the germline V gene. V lost 5 bases, J lost 5 bases, and 9 bases stayed unmatched.

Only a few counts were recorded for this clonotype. The CDR3 loop is CASKPGQGAFEQYF. The CDR3 DNA is TGTGCCAGCAAACCGGGACAGGGGGCCTTTGAGCAGTACTTC. The V and J genes are TRBV27 and TRBJ2-7, with TRBD1 matching 12 bases. The J segment lost 7 bases and the V segment lost 7 bases, leaving 8 bases of the junction unmatched. Germline assignment: CDR1 MNHEY and CDR2 SMNVEV (reference sequence). This CDR3 has 14 amino acids.

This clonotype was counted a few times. Written as DNA, the CDR3 is TGTGCCAGCAACCCGGGACTGACGAACACCGGGGAGCTGTTTTTT. Encoded protein: CASNPGLTNTGELFF. The genes are TRBV28 and TRBJ2-2, with a possible D match to TRBD2 (6 bases). This CDR3 is built from 15 residues. The V gene lost 7 bases and the J gene lost 0 bases, with 12 bases spanning the gap. The germline V gene has CDR1 MDHEN and CDR2 SYDVKM.

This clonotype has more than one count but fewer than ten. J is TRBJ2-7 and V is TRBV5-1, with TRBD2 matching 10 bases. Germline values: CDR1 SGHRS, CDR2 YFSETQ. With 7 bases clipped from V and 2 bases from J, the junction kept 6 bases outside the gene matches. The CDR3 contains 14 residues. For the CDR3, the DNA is TGCGCCAGCTTCGGGACTAGCGTACCCTACGAGCAGTACTTC. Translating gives CASFGTSVPYEQYF.

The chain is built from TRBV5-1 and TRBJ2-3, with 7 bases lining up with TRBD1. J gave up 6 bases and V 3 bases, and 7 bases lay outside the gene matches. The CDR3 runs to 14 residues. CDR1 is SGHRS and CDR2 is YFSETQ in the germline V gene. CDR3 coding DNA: TGCGCCAGCAGCTATGGACAGGCTTCGGATACGCAGTATTTT. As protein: CASSYGQASDTQYF. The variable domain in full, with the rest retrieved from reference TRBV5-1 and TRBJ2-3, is KAGVTQTPRYLIKTRGQQVTLSCSPISGHRSVSWYQQTPGQGLQFLFEYFSETQRNKGNFPGRFSGRQFSNSRSEMNVSTLELGDSALYLCASSYGQASDTQYFGPGTRLTVL.

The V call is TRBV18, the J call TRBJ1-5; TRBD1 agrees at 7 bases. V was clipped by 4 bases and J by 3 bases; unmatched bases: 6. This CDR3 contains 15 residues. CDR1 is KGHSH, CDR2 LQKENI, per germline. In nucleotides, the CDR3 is TGTGCCAGCTCACTCGACAGGGTTTCCAATCAGCCCCAGCATTTT. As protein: CASSLDRVSNQPQHF.